This T cell receptor beta chain was sequenced during a study of OX40 agonist ivuxolimab in advanced cancers. On the study more broadly: Patients received the agonistic anti-OX40 (CD134) antibody ivuxolimab. At about 81% male, the cohort had a mean age of approximately 60 years, ranging from roughly 23 to 80. Three partial responders included one hepatocellular carcinoma patient and two cutaneous melanoma patients. General study results and limits: By week 6 at 0.1 to 3.0 mg/kg, blood CD4+ and CD8+ T cells had expanded clonally.

Generated by immunoSEQ multiplex PCR, the TCRdb table keeps only in-frame clones and is missing some. The data hold about 77,000 clones, with about 94% observed a single time. In the case of this clone: Its matching antigen is unknown.

The ends were cut back, 5 bases at V and 3 bases at J, with 20 bases in the middle. The CDR3 runs to 17 residues. Germline CDR1 reads MDHEN; CDR2 reads SYDVKM. Here the sequenced sample was CD4+ or CD8+ T cells sorted from blood, taken in a trial of the OX40 agonist ivuxolimab. The origin of this receptor is an adult with an advanced solid tumor such as melanoma, head and neck, liver or kidney cancer. The V and J genes are TRBV28 and TRBJ1-5; a possible D gene is TRBD1 (6 bases). CDR3 DNA sequence: TGTGCCAGCAGTCCCACCCCCCCGGGGGCGAACAATCAGCCCCAGCATTTT. This translates into CASSPTPPGANNQPQHF.